Given below is one T cell receptor (beta chain) in context. Antigen specificity is unknown. The sample is drawn from a study of cytomegalovirus exposure and HLA in healthy donors. Whole-study findings and limits: Researchers reported from a later analysis that most CMV-associated TCR beta chains appeared HLA-restricted. Presence/absence comparisons presumed near-even sequencing depth among donors.

V gave up 5 bases and J gave up 4 bases; unmatched junction bases: 7. The CDR3 runs to 15 residues. Germline assignment: CDR1 MNHNS and CDR2 SASEGT. PCR involved 60 Vbeta and 13 Jbeta primers. The method was immunoSEQ multiplex PCR; TCRdb's version includes in-frame clones alone and lacks a portion of them. Of some 160,000 clones listed, over 70% were seen once; the top ten hold 7%. J is TRBJ1-1 and V is TRBV6-1; 10 bases agree with TRBD1. Sequencing was carried out using PBMCs. The TCR sequence derives from a woman aged 40-49 years in good health and CMV-seropositive. The CDR3 DNA follows: TGTGCCAGCAGTAACCCGGGACAGGGGATCACTGAAGCTTTCTTT. Translation: CASSNPGQGITEAFF.